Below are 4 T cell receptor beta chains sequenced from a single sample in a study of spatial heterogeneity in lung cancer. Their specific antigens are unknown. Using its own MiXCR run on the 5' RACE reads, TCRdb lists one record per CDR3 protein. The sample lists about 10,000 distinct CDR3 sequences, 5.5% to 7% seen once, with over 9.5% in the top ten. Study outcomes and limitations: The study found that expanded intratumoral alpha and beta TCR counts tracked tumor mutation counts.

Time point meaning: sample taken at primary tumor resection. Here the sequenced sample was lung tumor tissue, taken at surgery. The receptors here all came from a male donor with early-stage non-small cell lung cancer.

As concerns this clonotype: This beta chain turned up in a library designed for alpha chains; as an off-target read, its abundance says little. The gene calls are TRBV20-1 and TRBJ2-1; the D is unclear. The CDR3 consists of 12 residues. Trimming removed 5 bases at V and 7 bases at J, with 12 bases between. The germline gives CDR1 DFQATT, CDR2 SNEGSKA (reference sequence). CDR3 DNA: TGCAGTGCTTCCGGGCCCTTGAATGAGCAGTTCTTC. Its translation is CSASGPLNEQFF.

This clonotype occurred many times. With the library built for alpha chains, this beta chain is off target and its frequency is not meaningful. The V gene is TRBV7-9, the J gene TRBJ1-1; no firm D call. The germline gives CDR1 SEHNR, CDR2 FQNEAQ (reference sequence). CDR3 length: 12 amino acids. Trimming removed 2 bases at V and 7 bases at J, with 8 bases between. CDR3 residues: CASSLPKGEAFF. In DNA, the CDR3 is TGTGCCAGCAGCTTACCCAAGGGTGAAGCTTTCTTT. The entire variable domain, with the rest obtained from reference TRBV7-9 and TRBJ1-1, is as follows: DTGVSQNPRHKITKRGQNVTFRCDPISEHNRLYWYRQTLGQGPEFLTYFQNEAQLEKSRLLSDRFSAERPKGSFSTLEIQRTEQGDSAMYLCASSLPKGEAFFGQGTRLTVV.

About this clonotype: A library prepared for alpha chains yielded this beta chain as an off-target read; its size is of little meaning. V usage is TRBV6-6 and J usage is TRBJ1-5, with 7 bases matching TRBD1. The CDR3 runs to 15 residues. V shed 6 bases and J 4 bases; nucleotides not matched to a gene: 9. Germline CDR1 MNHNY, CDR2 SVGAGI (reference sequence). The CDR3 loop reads CASSPPGTVNQPQHF. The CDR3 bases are TGTGCCAGCAGCCCACCAGGGACAGTGAATCAGCCCCAGCATTTT.

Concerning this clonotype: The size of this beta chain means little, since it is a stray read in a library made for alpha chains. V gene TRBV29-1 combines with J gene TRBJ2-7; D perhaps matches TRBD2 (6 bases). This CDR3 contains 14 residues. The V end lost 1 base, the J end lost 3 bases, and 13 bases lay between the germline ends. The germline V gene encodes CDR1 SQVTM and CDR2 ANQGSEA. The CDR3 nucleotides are TGCAGCGTTGAAGGTGGTCAGGGACTCTACGAGCAGTACTTC. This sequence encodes CSVEGGQGLYEQYF.